This T cell receptor (beta chain) was documented in a study of cytomegalovirus exposure and HLA in healthy donors. The study's findings and limits: According to a later analysis, TCR clusters from the first cohort tended to co-occur in the approximately 130 validation repertoires.

Profiled with immunoSEQ multiplex PCR; TCRdb holds only in-frame clones, not every one. The sample has some 230,000 clones, about 93% seen once. A remark on this clone: Its matching antigen is unknown.

Sample: PBMCs. This receptor was identified in a young woman in good health and CMV-seronegative.

CDR3 region: CASSVRQGMADTQYF. The CDR3 bases are TGTGCCAGCAGCGTCCGACAGGGGATGGCAGATACGCAGTATTTT. V is TRBV7-9 and J is TRBJ2-3, with 8 bases matching TRBD1. V was clipped by 5 bases and J by 4 bases; unmatched bases: 8. This CDR3 has 15 amino acids. From germline, CDR1 is SEHNR and CDR2 FQNEAQ (reference sequence).